One sample yielded the 30 T cell receptor beta chains listed below, sequenced in a study of T cell responses to AZD1222 COVID-19 vaccine. Clones were sequenced by immunoSEQ multiplex PCR, and TCRdb holds only the in-frame ones, with some missing. The table includes 120,000 to 150,000 clones, 70% to 90% detected once. This specimen was peripheral blood, taken on day 0 of AZD1222 vaccination. The origin of the receptors is an adult in good health.

The chain employs TRBV18 and TRBJ2-7, with D perhaps TRBD2 (6 bases). In germline, CDR1 is KGHSH, CDR2 LQKENI. The ends were cut back, 7 bases at V and 3 bases at J, with 7 bases in the middle. This CDR3 spans 11 amino acids. Here the CDR3 reads CASWGGYEQYF. CDR3 bases: TGTGCCAGCTGGGGAGGCTACGAGCAGTACTTC.

This clone has only one observation. The chain uses TRBV10-2 and TRBJ1-2; unclear D gene. CDR1 and CDR2 from the germline V gene are WSHSY and SAAADI. With 4 bases removed from V and 4 bases from J, the gap between germline ends came to 19 bases. The CDR3 runs to 16 residues. CDR3 nucleotide sequence: TGCGCCAGCAGTGTTTCGTTAGGGCCCACGGGCTATGGCTACACCTTC. As protein: CASSVSLGPTGYGYTF.

The chain couples TRBV12-5 to TRBJ1-4; 10 nucleotides agree with TRBD1. The CDR3 contains 16 residues. Germline CDR1 LGHNT, CDR2 FRNRAP. The ends lost 6 bases at V and 2 bases at J; junction bases unmatched: 6. In DNA, the CDR3 is TGTGCTAGTGGCGCCGTGGACAGGGGGACTAATGAAAAACTGTTTTTT. Its translation is CASGAVDRGTNEKLFF.

This chain joins TRBV3-1 (or the pseudogene TRBV3-2) and TRBJ2-5; 9 bases fit TRBD2. This CDR3 is built from 17 residues. V shed 5 bases, J shed 4 bases, and the junction held 14 bases outside the gene matches. Germline loops: CDR1 LGHDT, CDR2 YNNKEL (reference sequence). In DNA form, the CDR3 reads TGTGCCAGCAGCTCGACCTACGGAGCGGGGGGCGGAGAGACCCAGTACTTC. This encodes CASSSTYGAGGGETQYF.

The rearrangement links TRBV27 to TRBJ1-4; D not resolved. V dropped 5 bases and J dropped 4 bases, with 14 bases sitting between them. This CDR3 is built from 15 residues. CDR1 and CDR2 (germline): MNHEY, SMNVEV (reference sequence). The CDR3 DNA reads TGTGCCAGCAGTAAGACTTGGCTAAATAATGAAAAACTGTTTTTT. This translates into CASSKTWLNNEKLFF.

The chain uses TRBV19 and TRBJ2-7; D gene unclear. Germline CDR1 is LNHDA and CDR2 is SQIVND (reference sequence). The CDR3 consists of 14 residues. Trimming pared 7 bases from V and 3 bases from J, leaving 16 bases between. CDR3 sequence (DNA): TGTGCCAGTAAATCCGGTGGGTCGGGCTACGAGCAGTACTTC. This sequence encodes CASKSGGSGYEQYF. The variable domain in full, with the rest retrieved from reference TRBV19 and TRBJ2-7, is DGGITQSPKYLFRKEGQNVTLSCEQNLNHDAMYWYRQDPGQGLRLIYYSQIVNDFQKGDIAEGYSVSREKKESFPLTVTSAQKNPTAFYLCASKSGGSGYEQYFGPGTRLTVT.

The V gene is TRBV6-5, the J gene TRBJ2-7; D is perhaps TRBD2 (5 bases). Germline V gene sequence: CDR1 MNHEY, CDR2 SVGAGI. The V end lost 6 bases, the J end lost 4 bases, and 19 bases lay between the germline ends. The CDR3 totals 15 residues. CDR3 in DNA: TGTGCCAGCAGCCGACCGGGAACCACACATTACGAGCAGTACTTC. Translated: CASSRPGTTHYEQYF.

The chain joins TRBV6-2 or TRBV6-3 to TRBJ1-1; 8 nucleotides agree with TRBD1. Germline V gene sequence: CDR1 MNHEY, CDR2 SVGEGT. The CDR3 consists of 19 residues. J gave up 3 bases and V 3 bases, and 18 bases lay outside the gene matches. CDR3 DNA sequence: TGTGCCAGCAGTTATTCCGGGGTCCATGAATGGGGACAGGACACTGAAGCTTTCTTT. Translation: CASSYSGVHEWGQDTEAFF.

The chain couples TRBV29-1 to TRBJ2-6, with 7 bases lining up with TRBD1. Looked up from germline, CDR1 is SQVTM and CDR2 is ANQGSEA. V dropped 4 bases and J dropped 7; count of bases not matched to a gene: 13. This CDR3 has 16 amino acids. The chain's CDR3 is CSVARTGLLGANVLTF. For the CDR3, the DNA is TGCAGCGTTGCCAGGACAGGCTTGCTTGGAGCCAACGTCCTGACTTTC.

This clone showed up just once. CDR3 sequence reads: CASSLAGQDYGYTF. The CDR3 DNA is TGCGCCAGCAGCTTGGCGGGACAGGACTATGGCTACACCTTC. The rearrangement uses TRBV5-1 and TRBJ1-2; 8 bases align to TRBD1. Germline trimming cut 0 bases from V and 3 bases from J; bases unmatched to any gene: 1. The CDR3 is made up of 14 amino acids. Looked up from germline, CDR1 is SGHRS and CDR2 is YFSETQ.

The genes are TRBV11-1 and TRBJ2-7; D is tentatively TRBD1 or TRBD2 (5 bases each). Per the germline V gene, CDR1 is SGHAT and CDR2 is FQDESV (reference sequence). Trimming pared 3 bases from V and 0 bases from J, leaving 15 bases between. The CDR3 is 16 amino acids. The CDR3, as DNA: TGTGCCAGCAGCTTGGGGGTTTACGAAGGCTCCTACGAGCAGTACTTC. Protein: CASSLGVYEGSYEQYF.

This rearrangement joins TRBV5-1 to TRBJ2-7; 7 bases agree with TRBD2. This CDR3 comprises 15 residues. The V and J ends lost 2 bases and 6 bases, in that order; junction bases with no gene match: 11. The germline V gene encodes CDR1 SGHRS and CDR2 YFSETQ. The CDR3 DNA is TGCGCCAGCAGCTTCCCCGGGACTACCCCGTCCGAGCAGTACTTC. It translates to CASSFPGTTPSEQYF.

The genes are TRBV30 and TRBJ2-5, with D tentatively TRBD1 (6 bases). V shed 2 bases and J shed 1 base, with 8 bases lying between them. This CDR3 is 13 amino acids long. The germline gives CDR1 GTSNPN, CDR2 SVGIG (reference sequence). The CDR3 sequence is CAWSKDSQETQYF. CDR3 nucleotides: TGTGCCTGGAGTAAGGACAGCCAAGAGACCCAGTACTTC.

This chain joins TRBV14 and TRBJ1-1; the D is unclear. Between the trimmed V and J ends, which lost 1 base and 4 bases, there was a span of 7 bases. The CDR3 spans 13 residues. Germline assignment: CDR1 SGHDN and CDR2 FVKESK. In DNA, the CDR3 is TGTGCCAGCAGCCAAGTGGCTAGCACTGAAGCTTTCTTT. It encodes CASSQVASTEAFF.

This rearrangement joins TRBV28 to TRBJ1-5; perhaps TRBD1 as D (5 bases). CDR3 length: 14 residues. The germline V and J ends were trimmed by 3 bases and 7 bases, with 13 bases remaining between them. The germline CDR1 and CDR2 sequences are MDHEN and SYDVKM. The DNA for the CDR3 is TGTGCCAGCAGTTTTGGAGGGGCCGAGCAGCCCCAGCATTTT. Encoded protein: CASSFGGAEQPQHF.

The V call is TRBV30, the J call TRBJ2-4; TRBD1 agrees at 7 bases. The germline CDR1 and CDR2 sequences are GTSNPN and SVGIG (reference sequence). With V trimmed by 4 bases and J by 4 bases, 7 bases remained unmatched. CDR3 size: 14 residues. CDR3 in amino acids: CAWTPQDRKNIQYF. CDR3 DNA: TGTGCCTGGACCCCACAGGACAGGAAAAACATTCAGTACTTC.

This clone was seen more than once but under ten times. The gene calls are TRBV20-1 and TRBJ1-1; D is unclear. V shed 4 bases and J shed 8 bases, with 8 bases lying between them. Germline V CDR1 and CDR2: DFQATT, SNEGSKA (reference sequence). The length of the CDR3 is 10 residues. In DNA, the CDR3 is TGCAGTGCTACGTTCCAAGAAGCTTTCTTT. It encodes CSATFQEAFF.

The chain joins TRBV5-6 to TRBJ1-2; weak D call: TRBD1 (6 bases). This CDR3 is built from 15 residues. Germline CDR1 SGHDT, CDR2 YYEEEE. V shed 1 base and J shed 4 bases, with 14 bases lying between them. The CDR3 DNA sequence: TGTGCCAGCAGCTTGATGTTGGAGGGGGGCTATGGCTACACCTTC. This encodes CASSLMLEGGYGYTF.

For the CDR3, the DNA is TGCGCCAGCAGCTTGGGGCTAGCGGGGGACACAGATACGCAGTATTTT. It codes for CASSLGLAGDTDTQYF. The rearrangement links TRBV5-1 to TRBJ2-3; TRBD2 matches 10 bases. The CDR3 extends over 16 amino acids. CDR1 SGHRS and CDR2 YFSETQ come from the germline V gene. The V segment lost 0 bases and the J segment 2 bases; nucleotides outside the gene matches: 3. Filled out from reference TRBV5-1 and TRBJ2-3, the complete variable domain reads KAGVTQTPRYLIKTRGQQVTLSCSPISGHRSVSWYQQTPGQGLQFLFEYFSETQRNKGNFPGRFSGRQFSNSRSEMNVSTLELGDSALYLCASSLGLAGDTDTQYFGPGTRLTVL.

This chain links TRBV19 with TRBJ1-1; weak D call: TRBD1 (5 bases). Germline V gene data show CDR1 as LNHDA and CDR2 as SQIVND (reference sequence). Trimming pared 5 bases from V and 2 bases from J, leaving 9 bases between. The CDR3 is 13 amino acids. CDR3 sequence reads: CASSVTVNTEAFF. CDR3 DNA sequence: TGTGCCAGTAGTGTGACAGTAAACACTGAAGCTTTCTTT.

The CDR3 coding sequence is TGTGCCATCAGCCGAGGGGAAACCTACGAGCAGTACTTC. Translated: CAISRGETYEQYF. The chain is built from TRBV10-3 and TRBJ2-7, with D perhaps being TRBD1 or TRBD2 (5 bases each). Germline assignment: CDR1 ENHRY and CDR2 SYGVKD. The CDR3 runs to 13 residues. V lost 6 bases, J lost 2 bases, and 11 bases lay in between.

The CDR3 is CSVRTGGIDEQYF. Written as DNA, the CDR3 is TGCAGCGTTAGAACAGGGGGCATCGACGAGCAGTACTTC. V is TRBV29-1 and J is TRBJ2-7; TRBD1 matches 9 bases. This CDR3 has 13 amino acids. V was clipped by 5 bases and J by 5 bases; unmatched bases: 7. Germline V CDR1 and CDR2: SQVTM, ANQGSEA.

The chain combines TRBV18 with TRBJ2-1, with TRBD1 as a possible D gene (6 bases). V shed 4 bases and J shed 5 bases, with 15 bases lying between them. The germline V gene encodes CDR1 KGHSH and CDR2 LQKENI. CDR3 length: 15 residues. The CDR3 loop reads CASSRERQVDNEQFF. The CDR3 DNA sequence: TGTGCCAGCTCACGGGAAAGACAGGTTGACAATGAGCAGTTCTTC.

The chain has TRBV6-5 and TRBJ1-1, with D possibly being TRBD1 (6 bases). V lost 6 bases and J lost 8, with 13 bases in between. The CDR3 contains 12 residues. Germline V gives CDR1 MNHEY, CDR2 SVGAGI. CDR3 in amino acids: CASRSTTGEAFF. CDR3 in DNA: TGTGCCAGCAGATCAACGACAGGAGAAGCTTTCTTT.

V is TRBV28 and J is TRBJ2-7, with 12 bases identical to TRBD1. Trimming at V came to 0 bases and at J to 5 bases, leaving 2 bases not matched to a gene. Per the germline V gene, CDR1 is MDHEN and CDR2 is SYDVKM. The CDR3 has 15 amino acids. The CDR3 DNA reads as TGTGCCAGCAGTTTATGGGGGACAGGGGGCCACGAGCAGTACTTC. This encodes CASSLWGTGGHEQYF. Full variable domain (missing parts from reference TRBV28 and TRBJ2-7): DVKVTQSSRYLVKRTGEKVFLECVQDMDHENMFWYRQDPGLGLRLIYFSYDVKMKEKGDIPEGYSVSREKKERFSLILESASTNQTSMYLCASSLWGTGGHEQYFGPGTRLTVT.

This clone appeared a single time. The chain uses TRBV28 and TRBJ2-5; TRBD1 aligns across 7 bases. The V segment lost 3 bases and the J segment 2 bases; nucleotides outside the gene matches: 6. Germline CDR1 is MDHEN and CDR2 is SYDVKM. The CDR3 is 15 residues long. CDR3 sequence (DNA): TGTGCCAGCAGTTTTCGGGGACAGTTACAAGAGACCCAGTACTTC. Its protein is CASSFRGQLQETQYF.

This chain connects TRBV12-3 or TRBV12-4 to TRBJ2-4; a possible D gene is TRBD1 (6 bases). The CDR3 covers 12 residues. Deletions cut 0 bases from V and 9 bases from J, with 6 bases between. This chain's CDR3 is CASSLARGIQYF. The CDR3 DNA reads TGTGCCAGCAGTTTAGCCAGGGGCATTCAGTACTTC.

This clone occurred many times. The CDR3: CASSLQGVGNTEAFF. In DNA, the CDR3 is TGTGCCAGCAGTTTACAGGGAGTGGGGAACACTGAAGCTTTCTTT. The chain recombines TRBV27 with TRBJ1-1, with D perhaps matching TRBD1 (5 bases). This CDR3 has 15 amino acids. The V end was cut by 2 bases, the J end by 1 base, with 11 bases between. CDR1 and CDR2 from the germline V gene are MNHEY and SMNVEV (reference sequence).

V usage is TRBV7-3 and J usage is TRBJ2-1, with D unresolved. Germline V gene sequence: CDR1 SGHTA, CDR2 FQGTGA. The length of the CDR3 is 16 residues. V lost 0 bases and J lost 2, with 11 bases in between. Here the CDR3 reads CASSLTQSYTYNEQFF. The DNA of the CDR3 is TGTGCCAGCAGCTTAACGCAGTCGTACACCTACAATGAGCAGTTCTTC.

This sequence joins TRBV6-1 and TRBJ1-5; the match to TRBD1 covers 10 bases. This CDR3 has 15 residues. The V segment lost 3 bases and the J segment 5 bases; nucleotides outside the gene matches: 4. Germline CDR1 MNHNS, CDR2 SASEGT. The CDR3 sequence: CASSETGTGDQPQHF. CDR3 nucleotides: TGTGCCAGCAGTGAGACCGGGACAGGGGATCAGCCCCAGCATTTT.